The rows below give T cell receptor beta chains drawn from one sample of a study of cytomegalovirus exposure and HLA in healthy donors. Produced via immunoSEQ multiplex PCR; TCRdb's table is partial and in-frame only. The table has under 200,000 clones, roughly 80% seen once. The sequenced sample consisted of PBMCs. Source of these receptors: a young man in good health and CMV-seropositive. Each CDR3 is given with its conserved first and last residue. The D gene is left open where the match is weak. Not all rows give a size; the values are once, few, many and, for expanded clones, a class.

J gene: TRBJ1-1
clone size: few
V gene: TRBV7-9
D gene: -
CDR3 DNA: TGTGCCAGCAGCTTGGCTGCAGGTTGGACTGAAGCTTTCTTT
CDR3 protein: CASSLAAGWTEAFF

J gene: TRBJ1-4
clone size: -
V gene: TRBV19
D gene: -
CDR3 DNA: TGTGCCAGTAGGTTGAGGAGGGCAACTAATGAAAAACTGTTTTTT
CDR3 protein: CASRLRRATNEKLFF

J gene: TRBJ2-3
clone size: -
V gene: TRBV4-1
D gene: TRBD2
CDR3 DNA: TGCGCCAGCAGCCCTAGCGGGGGGGCAGATACGCAGTATTTT
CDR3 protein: CASSPSGGADTQYF

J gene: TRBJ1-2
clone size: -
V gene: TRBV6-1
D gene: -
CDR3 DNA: TGTGCCAGCAGTGAGGACACTTCCTATGGCTACACCTTC
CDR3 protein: CASSEDTSYGYTF

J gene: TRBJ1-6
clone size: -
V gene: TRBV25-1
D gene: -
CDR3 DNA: TGTGCCAGCAGTGATTGGGGGGGTGGGGTACATAATTCACCCCTCCACTTT
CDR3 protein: CASSDWGGGVHNSPLHF

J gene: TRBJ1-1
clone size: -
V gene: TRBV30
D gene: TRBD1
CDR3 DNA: TGTGCCTGGAGCACGGGACAGGAAGCTTTCTTT
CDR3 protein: CAWSTGQEAFF

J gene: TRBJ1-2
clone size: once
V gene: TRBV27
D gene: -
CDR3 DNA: TGTGCCAGCAGTTTAACAGGGAATCTCTATGGCTACACCTTC
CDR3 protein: CASSLTGNLYGYTF

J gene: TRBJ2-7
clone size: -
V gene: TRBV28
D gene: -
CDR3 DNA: TGTGCCAGCAGGAAATATCATAGCTCCTACGAGCAGTACTTC
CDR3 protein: CASRKYHSSYEQYF

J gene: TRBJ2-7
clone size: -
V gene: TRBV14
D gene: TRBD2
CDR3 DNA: TGTGCCAGCAGCCCGACTAGCGTTGAGCAGTACTTC
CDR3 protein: CASSPTSVEQYF

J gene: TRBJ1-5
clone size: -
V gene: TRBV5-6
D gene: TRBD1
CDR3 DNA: TGTGCCAGCAGCATCGGGACAGTAGTGGGTCAGCCCCAGCATTTT
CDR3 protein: CASSIGTVVGQPQHF

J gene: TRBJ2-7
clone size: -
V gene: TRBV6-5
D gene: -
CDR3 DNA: TGTGCCAGTAGTAGGGCGGGGAGTTCCTACGAGCAGTACTTC
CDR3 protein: CASSRAGSSYEQYF

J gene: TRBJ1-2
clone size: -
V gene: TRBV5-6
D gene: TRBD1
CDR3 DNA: TGTGCCAGCAGCTTCGGACAGGCCGCGAACTATGGCTACACCTTC
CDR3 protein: CASSFGQAANYGYTF

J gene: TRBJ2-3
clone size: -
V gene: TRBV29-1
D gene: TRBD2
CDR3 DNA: TGCAGCCTTGGGGCTAGCGGGGGGAATACGCAGTATTTT
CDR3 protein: CSLGASGGNTQYF

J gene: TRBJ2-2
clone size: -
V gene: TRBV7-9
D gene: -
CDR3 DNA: TGTGCCAGCAGCGGGCGTCCCGGGGAGCTGTTTTTT
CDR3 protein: CASSGRPGELFF

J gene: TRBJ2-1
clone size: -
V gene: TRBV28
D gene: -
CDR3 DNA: TGTGCCAGCAGTTTCTTCGGCTCCTACAATGAGCAGTTCTTC
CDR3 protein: CASSFFGSYNEQFF

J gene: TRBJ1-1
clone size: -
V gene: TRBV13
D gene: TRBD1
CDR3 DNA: TGTGCCAGCAGGAAGACGACAGGGCTGAACACTGAAGCTTTCTTT
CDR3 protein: CASRKTTGLNTEAFF

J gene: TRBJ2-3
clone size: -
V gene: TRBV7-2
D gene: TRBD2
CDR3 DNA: TGTGCCAGCAGCTCCCCTTCCACTAGCGGGGGATCTAGCACAGATACGCAGTATTTT
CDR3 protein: CASSSPSTSGGSSTDTQYF

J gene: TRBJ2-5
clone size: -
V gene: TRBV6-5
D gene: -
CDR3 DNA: TGTGCCAGCAGTTTTACCGGGACAGCGGGTGGGACCCAGTACTTC
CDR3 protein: CASSFTGTAGGTQYF

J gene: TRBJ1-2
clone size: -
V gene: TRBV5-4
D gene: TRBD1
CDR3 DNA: TGTGCCAGCAGCTTGGATCACAGGGGGGACTATGGCTACACCTTC
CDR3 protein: CASSLDHRGDYGYTF

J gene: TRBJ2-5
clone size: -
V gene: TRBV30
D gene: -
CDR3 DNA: TGTGCCTGGAGTGTAAGGGTTAGCGTCATAGAGACCCAGTACTTC
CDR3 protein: CAWSVRVSVIETQYF

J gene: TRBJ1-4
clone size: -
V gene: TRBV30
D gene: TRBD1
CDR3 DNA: TGTGCCTGGAGTAGTCAGGGGGACGAAAAACTGTTTTTT
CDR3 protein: CAWSSQGDEKLFF

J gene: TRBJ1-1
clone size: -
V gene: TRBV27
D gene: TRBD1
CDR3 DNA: TGTGCCAGCAGTTCGGGACAGGGGAACACTGAAGCTTTCTTT
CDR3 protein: CASSSGQGNTEAFF

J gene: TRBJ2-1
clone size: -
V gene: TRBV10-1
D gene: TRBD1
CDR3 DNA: TGCGCCAGCGGGGACAGGGCCAATGAGCAGTTCTTC
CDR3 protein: CASGDRANEQFF

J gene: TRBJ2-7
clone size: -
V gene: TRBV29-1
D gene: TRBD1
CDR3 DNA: TGCAGCGTTGAGGACAGGGGACCCTACGAGCAGTACTTC
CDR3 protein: CSVEDRGPYEQYF

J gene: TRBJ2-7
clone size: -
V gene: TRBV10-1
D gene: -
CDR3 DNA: TGCGCCAGCAGTGAGGGGGGGTCCTACGAGCAGTACTTC
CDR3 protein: CASSEGGSYEQYF

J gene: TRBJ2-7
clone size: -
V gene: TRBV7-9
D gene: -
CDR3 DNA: TGTGCCAGCAGCTTAGTCGCCTACGAGCAGTACTTC
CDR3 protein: CASSLVAYEQYF

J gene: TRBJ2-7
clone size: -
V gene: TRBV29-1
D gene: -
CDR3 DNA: TGCAGCGTAAAGGGGGTTTTAGCCTACGAGCAGTACTTC
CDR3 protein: CSVKGVLAYEQYF

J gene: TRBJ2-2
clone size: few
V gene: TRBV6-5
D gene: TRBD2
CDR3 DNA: TGTGCCAGCAGACGGACTAGCGGGGACACCGGGGAGCTGTTTTTT
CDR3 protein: CASRRTSGDTGELFF

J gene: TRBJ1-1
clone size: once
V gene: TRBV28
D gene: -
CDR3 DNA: TGTGCCAGCAGTCCAATAGCTCCTTCGGCCGCTTTCTTT
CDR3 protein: CASSPIAPSAAFF

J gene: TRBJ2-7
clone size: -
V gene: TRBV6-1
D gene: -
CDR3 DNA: TGTGCCAGCAGTGAACGGGAACCCTACGAGCAGTACTTC
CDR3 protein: CASSEREPYEQYF

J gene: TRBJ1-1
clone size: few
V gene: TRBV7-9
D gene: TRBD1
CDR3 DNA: TGTGCCAGCAGCTACGGGACAGGGGAGACTGAAGCTTTCTTT
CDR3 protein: CASSYGTGETEAFF

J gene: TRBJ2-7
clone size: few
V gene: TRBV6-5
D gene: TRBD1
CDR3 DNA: TGTGCCAGCAGTTACAGGGGACAGGGAGGTTACGAGCAGTACTTC
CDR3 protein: CASSYRGQGGYEQYF

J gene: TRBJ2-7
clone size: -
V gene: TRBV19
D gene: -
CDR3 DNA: TGTGCCAGTAGTCCCTCCGGGAGCTACTACGAGCAGTACTTC
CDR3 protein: CASSPSGSYYEQYF

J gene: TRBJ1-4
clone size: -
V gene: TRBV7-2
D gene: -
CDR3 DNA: TGTGCCAGCAGCTTACGTGCTGGAGGGGCAACTAATGAAAAACTGTTTTTT
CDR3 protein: CASSLRAGGATNEKLFF

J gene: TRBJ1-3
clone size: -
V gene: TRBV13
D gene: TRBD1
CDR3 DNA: TGTGCCAGCAGCATGCGACAGGGGGCCTCTGGAAACACCATATATTTT
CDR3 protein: CASSMRQGASGNTIYF

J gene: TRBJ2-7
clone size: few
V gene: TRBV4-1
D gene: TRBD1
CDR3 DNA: TGCGCCAGCAGCGATACAGGGGGCGGATCGAACGAGCAGTACTTC
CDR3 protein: CASSDTGGGSNEQYF

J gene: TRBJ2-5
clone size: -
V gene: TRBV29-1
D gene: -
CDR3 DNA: TGCAGCGTTGAAGGAGGAACAGGGTTGGGGGAGACCCAGTACTTC
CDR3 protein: CSVEGGTGLGETQYF

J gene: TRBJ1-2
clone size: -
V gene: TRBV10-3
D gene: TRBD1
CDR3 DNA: TGTGCCAGCCGGACAGGGGATGGCTACACCTTC
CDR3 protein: CASRTGDGYTF

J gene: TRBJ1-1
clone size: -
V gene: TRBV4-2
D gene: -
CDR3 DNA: TGTGCCAGCAGCCAAGATAGGATTGGCGGGAAGAACACTGAAGCTTTCTTT
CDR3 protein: CASSQDRIGGKNTEAFF

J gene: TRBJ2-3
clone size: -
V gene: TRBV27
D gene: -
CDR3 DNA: TGTGCCAGCAGTCCCCTTCTAGGGGACTCTACGCAGTATTTT
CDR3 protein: CASSPLLGDSTQYF

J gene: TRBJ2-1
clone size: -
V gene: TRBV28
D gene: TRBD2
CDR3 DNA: TGTGCCAGCAGTACTAGCGGGGGAACCTACAATGAGCAGTTCTTC
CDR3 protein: CASSTSGGTYNEQFF

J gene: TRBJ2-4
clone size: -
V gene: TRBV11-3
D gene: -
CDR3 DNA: TGTGCCAGCAGCTTAGATCAGGGTATTCAGTACTTC
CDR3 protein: CASSLDQGIQYF

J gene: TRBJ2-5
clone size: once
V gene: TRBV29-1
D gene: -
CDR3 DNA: TGCAGCGTTGAGGGTAGGGGCCAAGAGACCCAGTACTTC
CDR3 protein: CSVEGRGQETQYF

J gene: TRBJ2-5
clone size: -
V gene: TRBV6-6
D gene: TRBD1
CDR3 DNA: TGTGCCAGCAGTCAGACAGGGGCAGAGACCCAGTACTTC
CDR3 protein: CASSQTGAETQYF

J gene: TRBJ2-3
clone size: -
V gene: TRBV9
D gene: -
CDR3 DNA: TGTGCCAGCAGCGTAATGGGCAGCACAGATACGCAGTATTTT
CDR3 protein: CASSVMGSTDTQYF

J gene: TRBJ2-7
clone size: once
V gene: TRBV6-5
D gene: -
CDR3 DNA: TGTGCCAGCAGTACCAAACCGACAGGTCACGAGCAGTACTTC
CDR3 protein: CASSTKPTGHEQYF

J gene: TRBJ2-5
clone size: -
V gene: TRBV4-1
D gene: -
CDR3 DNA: TGCGCCAGCAGAAATCTAGCGCAAGAGACCCAGTACTTC
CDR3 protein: CASRNLAQETQYF